The clone carrying this T cell receptor (beta chain) was counted ten times or more. Its antigen is not known. This sample was taken from a study of regulatory T cells in long-lasting Graves disease. On the study more broadly: Antithyroid drugs had been taken under 3 months by newly diagnosed Graves' patients. Study results and caveats: Favored gene segments in persistent disease were TRBV28, TRBJ1-2 and TRBJ2-5.

Library construction for TCR beta used iRepertoire HTBI primers and Arm-PCR of CDR3 regions. A single record per CDR3 protein comes from TCRdb applying MiXCR to the multiplex PCR reads. The sample has around 250,000 distinct CDR3 sequences, 15% to 20% seen once; the top ten hold about 15%. Specified time point: newly diagnosed GD, antithyroid drugs for less than 3 months. PBMC RNA was the source of the TCR library. V lost 3 bases to trimming and J lost 2 bases; unmatched junction nucleotides: 7. The CDR3 is 15 residues long. The germline CDR1 and CDR2 sequences are SGDLS and YYNGEE. The sample was also linked to a second study, of T cells in Graves' hyperthyroidism and ophthalmopathy. Turning to that study: RT-PCR in the first round (using the HTBI primer set) targeted the TCR CDR3.

Sequencing was performed on peripheral blood mononuclear cells (PBMCs), taken at new diagnosis, from a patient treated with antithyroid drugs. The receptor was isolated from a woman in her 30s with Graves disease. The chain uses TRBV9 and TRBJ2-5; 7 nucleotides match TRBD2. The CDR3 is CASSGGTIQQETQYF. CDR3 nucleotides: TGTGCCAGCAGCGGTGGGACTATACAACAAGAGACCCAGTACTTC.